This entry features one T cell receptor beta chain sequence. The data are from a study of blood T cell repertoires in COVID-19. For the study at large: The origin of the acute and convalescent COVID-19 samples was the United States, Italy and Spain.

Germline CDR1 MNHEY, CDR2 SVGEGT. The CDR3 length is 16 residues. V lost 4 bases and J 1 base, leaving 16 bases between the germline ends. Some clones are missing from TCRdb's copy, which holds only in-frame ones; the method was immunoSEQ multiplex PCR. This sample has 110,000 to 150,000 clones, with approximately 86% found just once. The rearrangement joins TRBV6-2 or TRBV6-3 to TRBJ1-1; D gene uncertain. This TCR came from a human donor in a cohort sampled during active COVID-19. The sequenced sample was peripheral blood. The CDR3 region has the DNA TGTGCCAGCAGTTCCCTCTTCCGGGAGGAGAACACTGAAGCTTTCTTT. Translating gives CASSSLFREENTEAFF.